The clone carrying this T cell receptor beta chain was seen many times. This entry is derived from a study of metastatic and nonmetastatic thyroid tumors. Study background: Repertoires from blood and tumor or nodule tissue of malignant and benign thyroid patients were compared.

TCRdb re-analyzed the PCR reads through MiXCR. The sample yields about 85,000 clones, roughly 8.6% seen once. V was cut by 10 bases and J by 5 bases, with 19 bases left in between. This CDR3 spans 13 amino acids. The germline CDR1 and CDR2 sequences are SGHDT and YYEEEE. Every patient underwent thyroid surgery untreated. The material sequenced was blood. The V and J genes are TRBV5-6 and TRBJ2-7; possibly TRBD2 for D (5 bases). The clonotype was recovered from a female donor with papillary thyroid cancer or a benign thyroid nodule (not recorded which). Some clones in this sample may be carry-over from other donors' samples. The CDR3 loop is CAGSTQPEDEQYF. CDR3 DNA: TGTGCCGGTAGCACTCAACCGGAGGACGAGCAGTACTTC. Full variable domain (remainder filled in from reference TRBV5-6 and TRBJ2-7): DAGVTQSPTHLIKTRGQQVTLRCSPKSGHDTVSWYQQALGQGPQFIFQYYEEEERQRGNFPDRFSGHQFPNYSSELNVNALLLGDSALYLCAGSTQPEDEQYFGPGTRLTVT.